Presented here are 27 T cell receptor beta chains from one specimen sequenced in a study of cytomegalovirus exposure and HLA in healthy donors (dated by TCRdb to between 2016 and 2019). To prepare the library, the immunoSEQ multiplex PCR assay was applied. For the multiplex PCR, a mixture combining 60 forward primers for TCR Vbeta segments and 13 reverse primers for TCR Jbeta segments was used. Sourced from immuneACCESS, this table was stored by TCRdb with only in-frame sequences that have V and J called. A share of the clones is absent; for the studies checked, an unresolved V gene accounts for under half, and the remainder has no known explanation. The sample table shows about 170,000 clones, and roughly four fifths are seen once. The top ten hold approximately 2% of the sample. What was sequenced was PBMCs. The source of these receptors is a woman aged 25 to 39 in good health and CMV-seropositive.

The V and J genes are TRBV11-2 and TRBJ2-1; D is possibly TRBD1 (6 bases). The CDR3 is 14 residues long. Trimming took 5 bases from V and 11 from J, leaving 19 bases between them. Germline CDR1 SGHAT, CDR2 FQNNGV. CDR3 region: CASSHLRTDNQQFF. The CDR3 DNA is TGTGCCAGCAGCCATCTCAGGACAGATAATCAGCAGTTCTTC.

As regards this clone: A far larger clone is one base from this, pointing to a likely read error. The rearrangement uses TRBV6-6 and TRBJ1-1, with no clear D. V gave up 6 bases and J gave up 1 base, with 9 bases separating them. Germline values: CDR1 MNHNY, CDR2 SVGAGI (reference sequence). The CDR3 has 13 amino acids. CDR3 sequence reads: CASSRQENTEAFF. The CDR3 region has the DNA TGTGCCAGCAGCCGTCAGGAGAACACTGAAGCTTTCTTT.

This clone was counted only a few times. The chain carries TRBV13 and TRBJ2-3; 8 bases match TRBD1. The CDR3 is 16 residues long. J lost 4 bases, V lost 0 bases, and 6 bases had no gene match. Germline CDR1 reads PRHDT; CDR2 reads FYEKMQ (reference sequence). The CDR3: CASSLGPGGGADTQYF. The CDR3 DNA reads as TGTGCCAGCAGCTTAGGTCCAGGGGGCGGGGCAGATACGCAGTATTTT.

The rearrangement links TRBV6-5 to TRBJ1-2; 9 bases agree with TRBD1. The ends lost 6 bases at V and 2 bases at J; junction bases unmatched: 7. CDR3 length: 15 residues. CDR1 and CDR2 (germline): MNHEY, SVGAGI. The CDR3 DNA reads as TGTGCCAGCAGGATAGGACAGGGGCTGAACTATGGCTACACCTTC. Amino acid sequence: CASRIGQGLNYGYTF.

V and J are TRBV6-5 and TRBJ1-2; TRBD1 might be the D (5 bases). The germline V gene encodes CDR1 MNHEY and CDR2 SVGAGI. V was shortened by 7 bases and J by 2 bases, with 11 bases between the two germline ends. The CDR3 is made up of 13 amino acids. The CDR3 DNA sequence: TGTGCCAGCATCCCCAGGGCAAACTATGGCTACACCTTC. Amino acid sequence: CASIPRANYGYTF.

The chain uses TRBV19 and TRBJ1-2, with D possibly matching TRBD1 (5 bases). V was trimmed by 3 bases and J by 0 bases, leaving 11 bases between them. In germline, CDR1 is LNHDA, CDR2 SQIVND (reference sequence). The CDR3 is 15 amino acids. The CDR3 is CASSIDGTSNYGYTF. The DNA for the CDR3 is TGTGCCAGTAGTATCGACGGGACTTCTAACTATGGCTACACCTTC.

The chain combines TRBV10-1 with TRBJ2-7; 9 bases are shared with TRBD1. CDR3 size: 14 residues. The ends lost 2 bases at V and 6 bases at J; junction bases unmatched: 5. Germline assignment: CDR1 WNHNN and CDR2 SYGVQD (reference sequence). Here the CDR3 DNA reads TGCGCCAGCAGTGAGATGGACAGGGGAAGCGAGCAGTACTTC. This encodes CASSEMDRGSEQYF.

CDR3 residues: CASSLGLAGSTDTQYF. Written as DNA, the CDR3 is TGCGCCAGCAGCCTCGGACTAGCGGGGAGCACAGATACGCAGTATTTT. V gene TRBV4-1 combines with J gene TRBJ2-3, with 12 bases that match TRBD2. J gave up 0 bases and V 4 bases, and 2 bases lay outside the gene matches. The CDR3 contains 16 residues. Germline lookup yields CDR1 MGHRA and CDR2 YSYEKL.

The rearrangement uses TRBV6-5 and TRBJ1-2; a weak D match, TRBD1 (5 bases). Germline V gene data show CDR1 as MNHEY and CDR2 as SVGAGI. CDR3 length equals 12 residues. V lost 6 bases to trimming and J lost 0 bases, with 5 bases between them. The CDR3 nucleotides read TGTGCCAGCAGCAGGGCTAACTATGGCTACACCTTC. Residues: CASSRANYGYTF.

A few counts support this clone. The chain employs TRBV2 and TRBJ2-5, with 9 bases aligning to TRBD1. Trimming cost V 2 bases and J 5 bases; bases outside gene matches: 6. The CDR3 totals 15 residues. Germline CDR1 is SNHLY and CDR2 is FYNNEI. CDR3 amino acids: CASSELQGARETQYF. CDR3 DNA: TGTGCCAGCAGTGAATTACAGGGGGCAAGGGAGACCCAGTACTTC.

The CDR3 sequence: CASSTRTDPRDTIYF. In DNA, the CDR3 is TGTGCCAGTAGTACGAGGACAGATCCGAGGGACACCATATATTTT. The chain combines TRBV19 with TRBJ1-3, with a tentative D call TRBD1 (6 bases). CDR1 LNHDA and CDR2 SQIVND come from the germline V gene (reference sequence). Trimming left V 4 bases short and J 8 bases short, with 18 bases between. The CDR3 is 15 residues long.

The chain links TRBV18 to TRBJ2-7, with D possibly TRBD2 on 6 matching bases. The CDR3 has 14 amino acids. V was pared by 3 bases and J by 4 bases, with 13 bases between. The germline CDR1 and CDR2 sequences are KGHSH and LQKENI. The CDR3 DNA reads as TGTGCCAGCTCACCGGCTAGCGTTCTATACGAGCAGTACTTC. Protein sequence: CASSPASVLYEQYF. The full variable domain, completed using reference TRBV18 and TRBJ2-7, is NAGVMQNPRHLVRRRGQEARLRCSPMKGHSHVYWYRQLPEEGLKFMVYLQKENIIDESGMPKERFSAEFPKEGPSILRIQQVVRGDSAAYFCASSPASVLYEQYFGPGTRLTVT.

V gene TRBV5-4 combines with J gene TRBJ1-2, with D possibly TRBD1 on 5 matching bases. Germline loops: CDR1 SGHNT, CDR2 YYREEE (reference sequence). The CDR3 runs 12 residues. Trimming pared 7 bases from V and 0 bases from J, leaving 7 bases between. The CDR3 DNA reads TGTGCCAGCGGGGCGGCTAACTATGGCTACACCTTC. Encoded protein: CASGAANYGYTF.

The sample holds a few counts of this clone. The chain has TRBV5-1 and TRBJ1-6; TRBD1 matches 8 bases. Germline CDR1 reads SGHRS; CDR2 reads YFSETQ. The CDR3 loop spans 16 amino acids. Trimming took 3 bases from V and 2 from J; bases not matched to a gene: 4. The CDR3 DNA reads as TGCGCCAGCAGCTCCGGGACAGGAACCTATAATTCACCCCTCCACTTT. Translating it yields CASSSGTGTYNSPLHF.

Here the CDR3 reads CASSLRDRGYEQYF. Written as DNA, the CDR3 is TGTGCCAGCAGTCTCCGGGACAGGGGCTACGAGCAGTACTTC. This rearrangement joins TRBV6-5 to TRBJ2-7; 10 nucleotides agree with TRBD1. V trimming: 5 bases; J trimming: 3 bases; junction bases outside the gene matches: 4. This CDR3 region has 14 residues. Per germline, CDR1 MNHEY and CDR2 SVGAGI.

The chain recombines TRBV11-2 with TRBJ1-6; no clear D. V lost 1 base and J lost 13, with 11 bases in between. The CDR3 is made up of 13 amino acids. Germline lookup yields CDR1 SGHAT and CDR2 FQNNGV. The CDR3 DNA reads TGTGCCAGCAGCTTAGCAGTTGCTCGCCCCCTCCACTTT. Its protein is CASSLAVARPLHF.

The chain combines TRBV28 with TRBJ2-7, with 7 bases aligning to TRBD1. The germline V gene has CDR1 MDHEN and CDR2 SYDVKM. After removal of 4 bases from V and 1 base from J, the junction contained 10 bases not matched to a gene. The CDR3 totals 16 residues. As DNA, the CDR3 is TGTGCCAGCAGTTCACCAACAGGGGTTGGTTCCTACGAGCAGTACTTC. Protein: CASSSPTGVGSYEQYF.

The CDR3 here is CASSGAGADNQPQHF. CDR3 nucleotides: TGTGCCAGCAGCGGAGCAGGGGCGGACAATCAGCCCCAGCATTTT. This chain links TRBV9 with TRBJ1-5; possibly TRBD1 for D (6 bases). Germline CDR1 is SGDLS and CDR2 is YYNGEE. V was cut by 3 bases and J by 3 bases, with 13 bases left in between. CDR3 length equals 15 residues.

This clone has only a few counts. This rearrangement joins TRBV7-2 to TRBJ1-1; tentative D call: TRBD1 (6 bases). The length of the CDR3 is 14 residues. Deletions cut 1 base from V and 5 bases from J, with 11 bases between. Germline lookup yields CDR1 SGHTA and CDR2 FQGNSA. CDR3 DNA sequence: TGTGCCAGCAGCTTAGAGGGTACAGGGACTGAAGCTTTCTTT. Encoded protein: CASSLEGTGTEAFF.

The rearrangement links TRBV19 to TRBJ1-5; D unresolved. CDR1 and CDR2 (germline): LNHDA, SQIVND (reference sequence). This CDR3 contains 14 residues. The V and J ends lost 9 bases and 7 bases respectively, with 19 bases between them. CDR3 in DNA: TGTGCCAGCCTAGCAGCAGGCCTAGTCCAGCCCCAGCATTTT. Translating gives CASLAAGLVQPQHF.

The rearrangement links TRBV7-8 to TRBJ2-1; 13 bases match TRBD2. Trimming at V came to 6 bases and at J to 6 bases, leaving 2 bases not matched to a gene. This CDR3 has 14 residues. Germline V lookup: CDR1 SGHVS, CDR2 FQNEAQ. The DNA for the CDR3 is TGTGCCAGCAGACTAGCGGGAGGGCCCAATGAGCAGTTCTTC. Its protein product is CASRLAGGPNEQFF.

The rearrangement links TRBV4-3 to TRBJ1-2, with D possibly matching TRBD1 (5 bases). Trimming cost V 0 bases and J 4 bases, with 12 bases left between them. Per germline, CDR1 LGHNA and CDR2 YSLEER. This CDR3 has 15 residues. The CDR3, as DNA: TGCGCCAGCAGCCAAGAATTGGGACTGCTCTATGGCTACACCTTC. This encodes CASSQELGLLYGYTF.

The gene calls are TRBV2 and TRBJ2-3; TRBD1 matches 7 bases. Germline V gene lookup returns CDR1 SNHLY and CDR2 FYNNEI. This CDR3 has 11 amino acids. V was clipped by 6 bases and J by 14 bases; unmatched bases: 8. CDR3 coding DNA: TGTGCCAGCAGCTCACATGACAGGGTGTATTTT. Its translation is CASSSHDRVYF. Supplemented by reference TRBV2 and TRBJ2-3, the full variable domain reads EPEVTQTPSHQVTQMGQEVILRCVPISNHLYFYWYRQILGQKVEFLVSFYNNEISEKSEIFDDQFSVERPDGSNFTLKIRSTKLEDSAMYFCASSSHDRVYFGPGTRLTVL.

This rearrangement joins TRBV6-5 to TRBJ2-5; 10 bases fit TRBD2. The CDR3 spans 14 residues. The V gene's germline CDR1 is MNHEY and CDR2 SVGAGI. J was trimmed by 9 bases and V by 6 bases; bases with no gene match: 10. CDR3 DNA: TGTGCCAGCAGGGCCCCGGGACTAGCGCTTGCCCAGTACTTC. It encodes CASRAPGLALAQYF.

V usage is TRBV30 and J usage is TRBJ2-4; 7 positions agree with TRBD1. Germline values: CDR1 GTSNPN, CDR2 SVGIG (reference sequence). The junction had 12 bases not matched to a gene; V was cut back by 3 bases and J by 7 bases. The CDR3 totals 15 residues. The CDR3 protein is CAWRGKDRARNIQYF. CDR3 nucleotides: TGTGCCTGGAGAGGAAAAGACAGGGCGCGGAACATTCAGTACTTC.

This chain connects TRBV7-9 to TRBJ2-7; TRBD2 matches 8 bases. This CDR3 comprises 16 residues. V was pared by 5 bases and J by 3 bases, with 12 bases of the junction left unmatched. Germline CDR1 is SEHNR and CDR2 is FQNEAQ (reference sequence). The CDR3 loop reads CASSQDSGGDLYEQYF. DNA for the CDR3: TGTGCCAGCAGCCAAGACAGCGGGGGAGACCTCTACGAGCAGTACTTC.

This clone was recorded only once. V usage is TRBV4-1 and J usage is TRBJ2-1; D is unclear. Trimming shortened V by 0 bases and J by 0 bases, and 12 bases separated the two germline ends. This CDR3 is 17 amino acids long. From germline, CDR1 is MGHRA and CDR2 YSYEKL. The CDR3, as DNA: TGCGCCAGCAGCCAAGATCCCCTACGAAGCTCCTACAATGAGCAGTTCTTC. As protein: CASSQDPLRSSYNEQFF.